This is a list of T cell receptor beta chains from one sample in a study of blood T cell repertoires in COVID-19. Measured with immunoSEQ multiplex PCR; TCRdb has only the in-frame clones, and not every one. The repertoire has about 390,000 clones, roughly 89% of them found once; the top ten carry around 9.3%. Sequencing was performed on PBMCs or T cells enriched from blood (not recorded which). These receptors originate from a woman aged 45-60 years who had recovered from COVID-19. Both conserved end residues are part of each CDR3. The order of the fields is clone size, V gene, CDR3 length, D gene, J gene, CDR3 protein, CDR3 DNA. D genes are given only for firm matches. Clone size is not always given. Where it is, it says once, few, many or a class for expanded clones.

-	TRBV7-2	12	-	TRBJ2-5	CASSPEVETQYF	TGTGCCAGCAGCCCCGAGGTCGAGACCCAGTACTTC
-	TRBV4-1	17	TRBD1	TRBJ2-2	CASTIIPGQGGTGELFF	TGCGCCAGCACCATAATTCCGGGACAGGGGGGCACCGGGGAGCTGTTTTTT
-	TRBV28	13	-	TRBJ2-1	CASSLQGRDEQFF	TGTGCCAGCAGTCTTCAGGGTCGCGATGAGCAGTTCTTC
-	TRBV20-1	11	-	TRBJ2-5	CSATKGQTQYF	TGCAGTGCTACCAAGGGGCAGACCCAGTACTTC
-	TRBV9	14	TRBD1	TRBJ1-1	CASSSGTGPTEAFF	TGTGCCAGCAGCTCCGGGACAGGGCCCACTGAAGCTTTCTTT
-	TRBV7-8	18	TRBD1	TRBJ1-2	CASSWGTGSRGSIHGYTF	TGTGCCAGCAGCTGGGGGACAGGATCCAGGGGATCGATACATGGCTACACCTTC
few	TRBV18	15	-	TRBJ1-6	CASSPGRVDNSPLHF	TGTGCCAGCTCACCGGGCAGGGTGGATAATTCACCCCTCCACTTT
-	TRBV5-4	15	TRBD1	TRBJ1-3	CASSLARGAGDTIYF	TGTGCCAGCAGCTTGGCCAGGGGGGCTGGCGACACCATATATTTT
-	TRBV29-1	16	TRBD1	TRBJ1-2	CSVEINVGTANYGYTF	TGCAGCGTTGAAATAAATGTGGGGACAGCCAACTATGGCTACACCTTC
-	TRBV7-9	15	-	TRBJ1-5	CASARGGLSNQPQHF	TGTGCCAGCGCCCGGGGGGGGCTGAGCAATCAGCCCCAGCATTTT
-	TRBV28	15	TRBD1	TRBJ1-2	CASSTRTGTGYGYTF	TGTGCCAGCAGTACTCGGACAGGGACGGGCTATGGCTACACCTTC
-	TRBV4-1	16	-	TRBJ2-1	CASSQAGSGAFGEQFF	TGCGCCAGCAGCCAAGCGGGGTCAGGGGCGTTCGGTGAGCAGTTCTTC
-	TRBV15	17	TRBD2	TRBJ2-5	CATSRDGGGIQQETQYF	TGTGCCACCAGCAGAGATGGCGGGGGGATACAACAAGAGACCCAGTACTTC
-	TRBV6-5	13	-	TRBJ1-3	CASWAGRGNTIYF	TGTGCCAGCTGGGCAGGGCGAGGAAACACCATATATTTT
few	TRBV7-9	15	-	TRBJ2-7	CASGNLFRSSYEQYF	TGTGCCAGCGGAAACCTGTTTCGGAGCTCCTACGAGCAGTACTTC
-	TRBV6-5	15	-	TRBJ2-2	CASSYPGRDTGELFF	TGTGCCAGCAGTTACCCGGGAAGAGACACCGGGGAGCTGTTTTTT
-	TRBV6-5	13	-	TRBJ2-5	CASSYHNQETQYF	TGTGCCAGCAGTTACCACAACCAAGAGACCCAGTACTTC
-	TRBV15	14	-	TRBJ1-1	CATSRERVNTEAFF	TGTGCCACCAGCAGAGAGAGAGTGAACACTGAAGCTTTCTTT
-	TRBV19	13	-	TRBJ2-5	CASSFGFRETQYF	TGTGCCAGTAGTTTCGGGTTCCGTGAGACCCAGTACTTC
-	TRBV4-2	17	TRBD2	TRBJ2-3	CASTGGVNSRSTDTQYF	TGTGCCAGCACCGGGGGGGTTAACAGCCGAAGCACAGATACGCAGTATTTT
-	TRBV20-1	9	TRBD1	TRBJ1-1	CSAGQKAFF	TGCAGTGCGGGACAGAAAGCTTTCTTT
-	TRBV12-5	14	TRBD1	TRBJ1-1	CASGPGTGNTEAFF	TGTGCTAGTGGTCCCGGGACAGGGAACACTGAAGCTTTCTTT
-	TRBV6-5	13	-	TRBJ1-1	CASSYSVNTEAFF	TGTGCCAGCAGTTACTCCGTGAACACTGAAGCTTTCTTT
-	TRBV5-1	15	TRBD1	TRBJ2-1	CASSETGDRYNEQFF	TGCGCCAGCAGCGAGACAGGGGACCGCTACAATGAGCAGTTCTTC
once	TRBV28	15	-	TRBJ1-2	CASTLGTLRNYGYTF	TGTGCCAGCACCTTGGGGACATTGAGGAACTATGGCTACACCTTC
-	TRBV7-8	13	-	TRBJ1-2	CASSFVRGDGYTF	TGTGCCAGCAGCTTTGTCAGGGGCGATGGCTACACCTTC
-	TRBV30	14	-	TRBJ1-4	CAWTVQGRGGKLFF	TGTGCCTGGACGGTACAGGGCCGCGGTGGAAAACTGTTTTTT
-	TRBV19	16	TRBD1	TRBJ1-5	CASRPPGQGSNQPQHF	TGTGCCAGTAGGCCCCCTGGACAGGGTAGCAATCAGCCCCAGCATTTT
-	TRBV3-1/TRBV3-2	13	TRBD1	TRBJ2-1	CASSQDPGQEQFF	TGTGCCAGCAGCCAAGATCCGGGACAGGAGCAGTTCTTC
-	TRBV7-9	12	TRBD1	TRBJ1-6	CASSTGLRPLHF	TGTGCCAGTTCGACAGGGCTTAGGCCCCTCCACTTT
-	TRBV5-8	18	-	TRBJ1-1	CASSLSYGGGAMNTEAFF	TGTGCCAGCAGCTTGTCGTATGGCGGAGGGGCCATGAACACTGAAGCTTTCTTT
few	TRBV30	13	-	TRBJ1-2	CAWSVRTDYGYTF	TGTGCCTGGAGTGTACGTACAGACTATGGCTACACCTTC
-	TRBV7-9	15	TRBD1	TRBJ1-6	CASSHIQGVNSPLHF	TGTGCCAGCAGCCATATCCAGGGGGTTAATTCACCCCTCCACTTT
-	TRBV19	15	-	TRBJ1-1	CASSIQTELDTEAFF	TGTGCCAGTAGTATACAAACTGAATTGGACACTGAAGCTTTCTTT
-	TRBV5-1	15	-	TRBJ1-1	CASSLSAGMNTEAFF	TGCGCCAGCAGTCTCAGCGCGGGAATGAACACTGAAGCTTTCTTT
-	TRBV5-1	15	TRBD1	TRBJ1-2	CASSLGTGGNYGYTF	TGCGCCAGCAGCTTGGGGACAGGGGGGAACTATGGCTACACCTTC
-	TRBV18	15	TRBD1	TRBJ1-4	CASSSDRVLGEKLFF	TGTGCCAGCTCATCCGACAGGGTTTTAGGGGAAAAACTGTTTTTT
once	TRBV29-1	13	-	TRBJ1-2	CSVRDTVNYGYTF	TGCAGCGTACGGGACACCGTTAACTATGGCTACACCTTC